This TCR beta chain comes out of a study of blood T cell repertoires in COVID-19. Using immunoSEQ multiplex PCR, the repertoire was profiled, and TCRdb retains in-frame clones only, with some absent. The table has roughly 200,000 clones, more than 75% seen once. Germline loops: CDR1 MNHEY, CDR2 SMNVEV (reference sequence). This CDR3 has 13 amino acids. V dropped 5 bases and J dropped 2 bases, with 10 bases sitting between them. This clonotype was obtained from a man between 60 and 70 years old who had recovered from COVID-19. Material: peripheral blood. This chain joins TRBV27 and TRBJ2-7; D is undetermined. The DNA of the CDR3 is TGTGCCAGCAGTCCGCGTCGGGCCTACGAGCAGTACTTC. Amino acids: CASSPRRAYEQYF.